The source of this TCR beta chain is a study of beta chain features in type 1 diabetes (dated by TCRdb to the late 2010s). For context, the study as a whole: Mean age, gender distribution, total cell number and subset yield did not differ between patients and healthy donors. Across all samples, about 110 million sorted cells were examined, and cell number per subset correlated strongly with RNA yield. Regulatory and stem cell-like memory subsets were isolated from only 8 patients and about eight healthy donors, whereas naive and central memory subsets came from all 30 or so donors. In the study, recently diagnosed type 1 diabetes patients and matched healthy donors were compared on the TCRB repertoires of their sorted circulating CD4+ T cell subsets. The study at large found these results: Because cDNA rather than genomic DNA was sequenced, highly expressing activated cells could have been over-represented, although no difference in activation and CD3 levels was found between groups. HLA sub-analyses involved small numbers of individuals, so any influence of HLA type on TCRB rearrangement remained unresolved. Naive, central memory and regulatory TCRB repertoires appeared more similar among patients than among healthy donors. Fewer insertions and more nucleotide deletions at VDJ recombination sites were observed in patients with type 1 diabetes, implying thymic rearrangement abnormalities. Type 1 diabetes patients showed a moderate but significant shortening of TCRB CDR3 length in all four CD4+ subsets. PCR might favor shorter templates, but patient and control samples were amplified and corrected together, so any skew would affect both groups equally.

V gives up 5 bases and J gives up 4 bases, and the segment between their germline ends measures 21 bases. The germline V gene supplies CDR1 MDHEN and CDR2 SYDVKM. The CDR3, from cysteine to phenylalanine, totals 17 residues. The sequence is cut down to CDR3 DNA, 51 bases in frame from base 1. All of the isolated RNA was reverse transcribed with the High Capacity cDNA Reverse Transcription Kit, so expressed TCRB transcripts were sequenced. Deep immunoSEQ sequencing was performed on naive, central memory and regulatory T cell samples, with an average of approximately 4 million total reads per sample. After sorted cells were lysed in RLT buffer, RNA was extracted with DNase-treated RNeasy Micro or Mini kits, with the choice depending on cell number. Each cell subset was processed separately to prevent cross-contamination, with patient and healthy donor samples processed together. The immunoSEQ multiplex PCR was used to amplify TCRB sequences from cDNA, generating 87-bp fragments that spanned the CDR3 region. Amplicons were sequenced on the Illumina HiSeq platform. The source study handled its data this way. Synthetic template baselines were used to correct PCR bias computationally, reads within Hamming distance 2 were collapsed together, and singletons that could not be merged were discarded. By aligning reads against IMGT, V, D and J genes, CDR3 length, and insertions or deletions at six rearrangement sites were assigned. Clonotype counts were normalized to sorted cell number within each subset before computing true diversity and Gini coefficients with the tcR R package. The overlap coefficient, calculated on TCRB nucleotide sequences, was used to quantify repertoire sharing. TCRdb retrieved this table from immuneACCESS and kept in-frame rearrangements only. Not all clones are present; in checked studies, unresolved V genes account for under half, and no reason is known for the remainder. That table gives V, J and clone size, and the DNA gave D and trimming. The sample records over 300,000 clones, under 8.5% of which are singletons. Of the sample, approximately 0.47% is held by the ten largest clones.

Each donor gave one peripheral blood draw, about 110 mL on average, collected into heparinised tubes. A BD FACSAria II and a panel including CD45RO, CCR7, CD25, CD127, CD95 and CD27 were used to sort naive, central memory, regulatory and stem cell-like memory CD4+ T cells. All sorted populations exceeded 95% purity. PBMCs were isolated immediately by Lymphoprep density gradient centrifugation and stained directly without culture. To minimize batch effects, samples were stained and sorted in pairs, one healthy donor with one patient per experiment. This clone has a count of ten or more. The antigen it binds to is not known. No base quality values were provided; no much bigger clone lies one nucleotide off.

The chain is assembled from TRBV28 and TRBJ1-5, with TRBD1 tentatively as D gene (6 bases match). The sequencing input was central memory CD4+ T cells from blood. The sequence was obtained from a woman aged 18-29 years in good health. The encoded CDR3 is CASSGADRTDFNQPQHF. The DNA sequence reads TGTGCCAGCAGTGGAGCGGACCGGACAGACTTTAATCAGCCCCAGCATTTT.